This T cell receptor beta chain was identified in a study of T cells in Graves' hyperthyroidism and ophthalmopathy. Patients with uncontrolled infections, other autoimmune diseases, pregnancy or lactation were excluded. Amplified regions were TCR beta CDR3 sequences from RNA transcripts. TCR CDR3 regions were first amplified by RT-PCR with HTBI primers. One entry per CDR3 protein results from TCRdb running MiXCR on the multiplex PCR reads. The sample contains approximately 330,000 distinct CDR3 sequences, 18% of which appear only once. This CDR3 has 17 residues. V was cut by 5 bases and J by 4 bases, with 23 bases left in between. This clonotype was found a few times. What it recognizes is unknown. Points from the study as a whole: Also found in blood were most expanded thyroid clonotypes above 0.001.

V and J are TRBV12-3 or TRBV12-4 and TRBJ1-2; D is unresolved. Sequenced material: blood. The sequence was obtained from a woman aged 45-65 years with Graves' hyperthyroidism. The CDR3 spells CASSPPTTAATSYGYTF. The CDR3 region has the DNA TGTGCCAGCAGTCCCCCAACGACCGCGGCGACCAGCTATGGCTACACCTTC.